This entry is about one T cell receptor beta chain. Trimming at V came to 9 bases and at J to 9 bases, leaving 12 bases not matched to a gene. The CDR3 consists of 14 residues. The germline CDR1 and CDR2 sequences are LNHDA and SQIVND (reference sequence). These data are taken from a study of hypomethylating agent response in myelodysplastic syndrome. As for the study in general: Patients with myelodysplastic syndrome were 9 male and 2 female.

In the original processing: About 1.8% of 170,000 or so clonotypes matched previously reported viral-epitope-specific VDJdb entries. Assay used: immunoSEQ multiplex PCR; TCRdb lists only in-frame clones, some missing. The V and J calls and clone size were taken over from that table, and D and trimming were inferred from the DNA. The data contain about 6,200 clones, 65% to 85% of them singletons. This chain links TRBV19 with TRBJ2-1, with TRBD1 matching over 9 bases. Sequencing used bone marrow, obtained before or after starting hypomethylating agent treatment for myelodysplastic syndrome (not recorded which). This clonotype was obtained from a human donor with myelodysplastic syndrome. The CDR3 spells CASRDRVRVGEQFF. CDR3 sequence (DNA): TGTGCCAGCAGGGACAGGGTTCGGGTGGGTGAGCAGTTCTTC.